This T cell receptor beta chain comes out of a study of human T cells and chemical hapten exposure. The CDR3 length is 14 residues. Germline V gives CDR1 MNHEY, CDR2 SVGAGI. Unique molecular identifiers were linked by the library to individual cDNA molecules. TCRdb analysed the reads with MiXCR anew, one entry per CDR3 protein. The data contain 95,000 to 150,000 distinct CDR3 sequences, roughly 8.5% of them singletons. Unfractionated whole blood was the source from which total RNA was extracted. This clonotype was obtained from a human donor in good health. Some clones in this sample may be carry-over from other donors' samples. The sequenced sample consisted of whole blood. The J gene is TRBJ2-2, the V gene TRBV6-5; 9 nucleotides align to TRBD2. The CDR3 DNA is TGTGTCTGCCGACTAGCGGAGAACACCGGGGAGCTGTTTTTT. Amino acid sequence: CVCRLAENTGELFF.